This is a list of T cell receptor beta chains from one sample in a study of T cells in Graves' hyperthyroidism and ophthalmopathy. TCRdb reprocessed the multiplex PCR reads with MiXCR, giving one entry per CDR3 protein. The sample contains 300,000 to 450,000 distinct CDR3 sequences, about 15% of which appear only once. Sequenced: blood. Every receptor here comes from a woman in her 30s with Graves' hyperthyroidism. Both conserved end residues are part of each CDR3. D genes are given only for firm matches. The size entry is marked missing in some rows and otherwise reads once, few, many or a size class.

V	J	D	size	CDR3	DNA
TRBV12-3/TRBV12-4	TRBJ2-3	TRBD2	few	CASSTSGTSGRADTQYF	TGTGCCAGCAGCACTTCCGGGACTAGCGGGAGGGCAGATACGCAGTATTTT
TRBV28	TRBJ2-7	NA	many	CASSLGGVAPYEQYF	TGTGCCAGCAGTTTAGGGGGAGTAGCGCCCTACGAGCAGTACTTC
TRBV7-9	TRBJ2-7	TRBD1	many	CASSPKGGVYEQYF	TGTGCCAGCAGCCCAAAAGGGGGCGTCTACGAGCAGTACTTC
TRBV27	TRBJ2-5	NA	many	CASSLRQGGETQYF	TGTGCCAGCAGTTTGAGGCAGGGTGGAGAGACCCAGTACTTC
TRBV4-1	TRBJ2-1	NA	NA	CASSQDFSAAYEQFF	TGCGCCAGCAGCCAAGATTTCTCGGCAGCGTATGAGCAGTTCTTC
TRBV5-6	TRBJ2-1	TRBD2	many	CASSSRTSAMGNEQFF	TGTGCCAGCAGCTCCCGGACTAGCGCGATGGGGAATGAGCAGTTCTTC
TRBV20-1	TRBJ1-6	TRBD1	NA	CSARDGQGRLRGLHF	TGCAGTGCTAGGGACGGACAGGGTCGGCTTCGCGGCCTCCACTTT
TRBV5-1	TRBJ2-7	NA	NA	CATRLSPGAYEQYF	TGCGCCACCCGACTGAGCCCGGGGGCATACGAGCAGTACTTC
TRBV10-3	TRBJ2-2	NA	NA	CAISRIGRTVANTGELFF	TGTGCCATCAGCCGAATAGGAAGAACAGTGGCGAACACCGGGGAGCTGTTTTTT
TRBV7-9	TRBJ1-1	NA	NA	CASSPQGVLNTEAFF	TGTGCCAGCAGCCCACAGGGTGTCCTGAACACTGAAGCTTTCTTT
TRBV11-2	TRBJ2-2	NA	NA	CASSFPPGHTNTGELFF	TGTGCCAGCAGCTTCCCACCGGGACACACGAACACCGGGGAGCTGTTTTTT
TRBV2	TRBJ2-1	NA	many	CASSDDRYNEQFF	TGTGCCAGCAGTGATGACAGATACAATGAGCAGTTCTTC
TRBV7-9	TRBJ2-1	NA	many	CASSSLGDYNEQFF	TGTGCCAGCAGCTCCTTAGGGGACTACAATGAGCAGTTCTTC
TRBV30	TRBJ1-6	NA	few	CAWTWSSYNSPLHF	TGTGCATGGACGTGGAGCTCCTATAATTCACCCCTCCACTTT
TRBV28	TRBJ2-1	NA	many	CASSRRVSGDEQFF	TGTGCCAGCAGCCGTCGCGTGAGTGGGGATGAGCAGTTCTTC
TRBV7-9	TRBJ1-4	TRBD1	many	CASSRDRGTRSEKLFF	TGTGCCAGCAGCAGGGACAGGGGGACGCGGAGTGAAAAACTGTTTTTT
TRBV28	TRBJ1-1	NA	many	CASRNRVRSTEAFF	TGTGCCAGCAGAAACAGGGTAAGATCCACTGAAGCTTTCTTT
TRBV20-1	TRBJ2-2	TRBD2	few	CSARGGLAGAANTGELFF	TGCAGTGCTAGAGGGGGGCTAGCGGGAGCCGCGAACACCGGGGAGCTGTTTTTT
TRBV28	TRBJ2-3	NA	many	CASSRLYGGTRDTQYF	TGTGCCAGCAGTCGCCTGTATGGCGGAACGCGGGATACGCAGTATTTT
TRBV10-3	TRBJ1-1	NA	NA	CATKRGLMDTEAFF	TGTGCCACGAAAAGGGGATTGATGGACACTGAAGCTTTCTTT
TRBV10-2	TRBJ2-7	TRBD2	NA	CASSLSGGLDEQYF	TGCGCCAGCAGTCTATCGGGAGGGCTGGACGAGCAGTACTTC
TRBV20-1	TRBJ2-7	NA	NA	CSAPDSLTASYEQYF	TGCAGTGCTCCAGATTCTCTGACAGCTTCCTACGAGCAGTACTTC
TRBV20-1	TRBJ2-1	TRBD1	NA	CSARDPPSDREYNEQFF	TGCAGTGCTAGAGATCCCCCCTCGGACAGGGAATACAATGAGCAGTTCTTC
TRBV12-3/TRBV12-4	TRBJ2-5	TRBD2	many	CASSLTSGSGETQYF	TGTGCCAGCAGTTTAACGAGCGGGAGTGGAGAGACCCAGTACTTC
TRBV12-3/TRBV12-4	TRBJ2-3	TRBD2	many	CASSSSGRWTDTQYF	TGTGCCAGCAGTTCAAGCGGGAGATGGACAGATACGCAGTATTTT
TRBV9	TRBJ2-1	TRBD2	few	CASAGGSSGEQFF	TGTGCCAGCGCGGGAGGGTCGTCCGGTGAGCAGTTCTTC
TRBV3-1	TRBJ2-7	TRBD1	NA	CASSQEGQGGYEQYF	TGTGCCAGCAGCCAAGAAGGACAGGGAGGCTACGAGCAGTACTTC
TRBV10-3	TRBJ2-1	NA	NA	CAISDSRSVAYNEQFF	TGTGCCATCAGCGATAGTCGATCAGTTGCCTACAATGAGCAGTTCTTC
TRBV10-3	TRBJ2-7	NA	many	CAISGGGEQYF	TGTGCCATCAGTGGAGGGGGCGAGCAGTACTTC
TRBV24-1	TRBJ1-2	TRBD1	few	CATSESTGIYGYTF	TGTGCCACCAGTGAGTCGACAGGGATCTATGGCTACACCTTC
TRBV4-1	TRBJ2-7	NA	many	CASSQEGGGTYEQYF	TGCGCCAGCAGCCAAGAGGGGGGCGGAACCTACGAGCAGTACTTC
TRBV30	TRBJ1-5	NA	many	CAWSVGRGSNQPQHF	TGTGCCTGGAGTGTCGGAAGGGGGAGCAATCAGCCCCAGCATTTT
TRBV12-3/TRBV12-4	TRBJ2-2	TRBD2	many	CASSSYMTSSYTGELFF	TGTGCCAGCAGTTCGTATATGACTAGCAGCTACACCGGGGAGCTGTTTTTT
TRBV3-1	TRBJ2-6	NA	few	CASSLGPSGANVLTF	TGTGCCAGCAGTTTAGGACCCTCTGGGGCCAACGTCCTGACTTTC
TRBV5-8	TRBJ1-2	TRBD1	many	CASSLQGANYGYTF	TGTGCCAGCAGCCTACAGGGGGCTAACTATGGCTACACCTTC
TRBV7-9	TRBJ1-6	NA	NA	CASSLGGSAGANSPLHF	TGTGCCAGCAGCTTAGGTGGATCGGCAGGAGCTAATTCACCCCTCCACTTT
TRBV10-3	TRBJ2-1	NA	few	CAIRQDSSSTNEQFF	TGTGCCATCAGACAGGACAGTTCGTCTACAAATGAGCAGTTCTTC
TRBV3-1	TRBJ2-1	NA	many	CASNQAGPLNEQFF	TGTGCCAGCAACCAAGCCGGACCATTAAATGAGCAGTTCTTC
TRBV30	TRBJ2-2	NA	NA	CAWRTYNTGELFF	TGTGCCTGGAGAACATATAACACCGGGGAGCTGTTTTTT
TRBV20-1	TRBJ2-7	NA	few	CSARASPSTYEQHF	TGCAGTGCTAGAGCTAGCCCGTCCACCTACGAGCAGCACTTC
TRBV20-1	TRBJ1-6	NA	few	CSARRTGDSPLHF	TGCAGTGCTAGAAGGACGGGTGATTCACCCCTCCACTTT
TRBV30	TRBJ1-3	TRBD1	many	CAWSPTDRVNTIYF	TGTGCCTGGAGCCCTACCGACAGGGTAAACACCATATATTTT